One sample yielded the 25 T cell receptor beta chains listed below, sequenced in a study of glioma-infiltrating T cells after dendritic cell vaccination. Described time point: after dendritic cell vaccination, including at tumor progression/relapse. Method: immunoSEQ multiplex PCR; TCRdb's copy keeps in-frame clones and lacks some. The table records over 75,000 clones, 81% of them present only once. The sequenced sample was blood, obtained after dendritic cell vaccination. The origin of the receptors is a human donor with glioblastoma.

The chain joins TRBV2 to TRBJ1-5, with no clear D. V was shortened by 3 bases and J by 6 bases, with 9 bases between the two germline ends. This CDR3 is 13 amino acids long. Germline V CDR1 and CDR2: SNHLY, FYNNEI. CDR3 region: CASSDPAGQPQHF. CDR3 DNA sequence: TGTGCCAGCAGTGACCCCGCGGGTCAGCCCCAGCATTTT.

This clone was seen a handful of times. V gene TRBV6-1 combines with J gene TRBJ1-6; D not resolved. Trimming stripped 2 bases from V and 9 bases from J, with 17 bases between. This CDR3 has 16 residues. CDR1 is MNHNS and CDR2 is SASEGT in the germline V gene. The CDR3 DNA follows: TGTGCCAGCAGTGAAAGAGGGATGGTATCGGGTTCACCCCTCCACTTT. Its protein is CASSERGMVSGSPLHF.

The chain has TRBV6-5 and TRBJ1-6, with TRBD1 identical over 10 bases. Trimming took 6 bases from V and 8 from J; bases not matched to a gene: 4. CDR1 is MNHEY, CDR2 SVGAGI, per germline. The CDR3 extends over 14 amino acids. CDR3 protein: CASRPDRGDSPLHF. The CDR3 DNA follows: TGTGCCAGCAGACCGGACAGGGGGGATTCACCCCTCCACTTT.

The V call is TRBV5-1, the J call TRBJ2-1, with 15 bases aligning to TRBD2. With 4 bases clipped from V and 0 bases from J, the junction kept 11 bases outside the gene matches. The CDR3 length is 20 residues. CDR1 is SGHRS and CDR2 is YFSETQ in the germline V gene. The CDR3 sequence is CASSPWTSGRAWSSYNEQFF. The CDR3 DNA reads as TGCGCCAGCAGCCCCTGGACTAGCGGGAGGGCGTGGAGCTCCTACAATGAGCAGTTCTTC.

The chain combines TRBV4-2 with TRBJ1-5; D is unresolved. This CDR3 comprises 17 residues. V was shortened by 0 bases and J by 3 bases, with 15 bases between the two germline ends. Looked up from germline, CDR1 is LGHNA and CDR2 is YNFKEQ. The CDR3 here is CASSQEAGGTYNQPQHF. Written as DNA, the CDR3 is TGTGCCAGCAGCCAAGAGGCGGGCGGAACTTACAATCAGCCCCAGCATTTT.

The CDR3 here is CASSQDSYEQYF. CDR3 DNA: TGTGCCAGCTCGCAGGACAGCTACGAGCAGTACTTC. The V and J genes are TRBV18 and TRBJ2-7; D is possibly TRBD1 (6 bases). CDR3 length: 12 amino acids. Germline CDR1 and CDR2: KGHSH and LQKENI. Trimming pared 6 bases from V and 3 bases from J, leaving 9 bases between.

In this sample, this clone turned up once. The gene calls are TRBV14 and TRBJ2-1, with 12 bases aligning to TRBD2. Losses at the gene ends were 6 bases for V and 9 bases for J; bases not matched to a gene: 3. Germline V gives CDR1 SGHDN, CDR2 FVKESK. This CDR3 is 13 amino acids long. The CDR3 loop reads CASRTSGSPEQFF. Written as DNA, the CDR3 is TGTGCCAGCAGGACTAGCGGGAGTCCTGAGCAGTTCTTC.

The chain has TRBV6-1 and TRBJ1-1; maybe TRBD1 (6 bases). Germline V lookup: CDR1 MNHNS, CDR2 SASEGT. V was clipped by 6 bases and J by 1 base, with 15 bases between them. The CDR3 loop spans 15 amino acids. CDR3 sequence reads: CASRYVGARNTEAFF. CDR3 in DNA: TGTGCCAGCAGGTACGTGGGGGCGAGGAACACTGAAGCTTTCTTT.

The V call is TRBV5-1, the J call TRBJ2-5; 8 bases are a match to TRBD2. V dropped 4 bases and J dropped 5; count of bases not matched to a gene: 13. The CDR3 is 16 residues long. Germline assignment: CDR1 SGHRS and CDR2 YFSETQ. CDR3 loop: CASSPRHGGAGETQYF. The CDR3 DNA sequence: TGCGCCAGCAGCCCGCGCCACGGGGGGGCCGGTGAGACCCAGTACTTC.

V usage is TRBV19 and J usage is TRBJ2-2; 11 bases match TRBD2. CDR1 is LNHDA, CDR2 SQIVND, per germline (reference sequence). V shed 6 bases and J 2 bases; nucleotides not matched to a gene: 8. The CDR3 totals 17 residues. The CDR3 coding sequence is TGTGCCAGTAGCCTATCTAGCGGGAGGCCAAACACCGGGGAGCTGTTTTTT. Amino acid sequence: CASSLSSGRPNTGELFF.

In its sample, this clone was seen a few times. V is TRBV7-9 and J is TRBJ1-4; no firm D call. This CDR3 spans 13 amino acids. V was clipped by 5 bases and J by 6 bases, with 10 bases between them. Per germline, CDR1 SEHNR and CDR2 FQNEAQ (reference sequence). CDR3 bases: TGTGCCAGCAGCCCCCTATTGGATGAAAAACTGTTTTTT. Its translation: CASSPLLDEKLFF.

There are a few counts of this clone. The gene calls are TRBV6-6 and TRBJ1-1; possibly TRBD1 for D (5 bases). V was trimmed by 4 bases and J by 0 bases, leaving 9 bases between them. Per the germline V gene, CDR1 is MNHNY and CDR2 is SVGAGI (reference sequence). This CDR3 has 14 residues. As DNA, the CDR3 is TGTGCCAGCAGTTCCGGGGGGATGAACACTGAAGCTTTCTTT. Translated, it gives CASSSGGMNTEAFF.

The J gene is TRBJ2-5, the V gene TRBV7-2; tentative D call: TRBD2 (6 bases). This CDR3 is 17 amino acids long. The germline gives CDR1 SGHTA, CDR2 FQGNSA. Trimming took 6 bases from V and 4 from J, leaving 24 bases between them. CDR3 sequence (DNA): TGTGCCAGCAGTAATGATGGGTCACTAGCTTGGGGAGAGACCCAGTACTTC. Its protein product is CASSNDGSLAWGETQYF.

This chain uses TRBV6-1 with TRBJ2-7; no clear D. The germline V gene encodes CDR1 MNHNS and CDR2 SASEGT. The V end was cut by 1 base, the J end by 2 bases, with 12 bases between. CDR3 length: 15 amino acids. The CDR3 nucleotides are TGTGCCAGCAGTGAAGGGCTAGGCCGCGCCTACGAGCAGTACTTC. Translating gives CASSEGLGRAYEQYF.

This clone was detected only a few times. The chain joins TRBV29-1 to TRBJ2-1; perhaps TRBD1 as D (6 bases). This CDR3 is 14 amino acids long. V dropped 5 bases and J dropped 1 base, with 12 bases sitting between them. Germline V gives CDR1 SQVTM, CDR2 ANQGSEA. CDR3 in amino acids: CSVKFQGSYNEQFF. In DNA, the CDR3 is TGCAGCGTTAAATTCCAGGGGTCCTACAATGAGCAGTTCTTC.

This sequence joins TRBV6-6 and TRBJ2-5, with TRBD2 identical over 12 bases. The DNA end favors TRBJ2-7, so the J call may be wrong. CDR3 length: 16 amino acids. Germline V gene sequence: CDR1 MNHNY, CDR2 SVGAGI (reference sequence). The chain's CDR3 is CASSFQLAGGSYEQYF. CDR3 DNA sequence: TGTGCCAGCAGTTTTCAACTAGCGGGGGGCTCCTACGAGCAGTACTTC.

The gene calls are TRBV6-1 and TRBJ2-7; a weak D match, TRBD2 (7 bases). This CDR3 has 13 amino acids. Germline V lookup: CDR1 MNHNS, CDR2 SASEGT. V was trimmed by 8 bases and J by 8 bases, leaving 19 bases between them. The CDR3 DNA is TGTGCCAGCGGGGGGGACACCACTACCCAGCAGTACGTC. This codes for CASGGDTTTQQYV.

This clone was detected a few times. V and J are TRBV5-1 and TRBJ2-7; 8 bases agree with TRBD1. This CDR3 contains 15 residues. Germline V gene sequence: CDR1 SGHRS, CDR2 YFSETQ. V dropped 4 bases and J dropped 2; count of bases not matched to a gene: 8. The CDR3 coding sequence is TGCGCCAGCAGCCAGGGGGCGCAGGCCGCCTACGAGCAGTACTTC. Protein: CASSQGAQAAYEQYF.

The rearrangement uses TRBV6-1 and TRBJ1-4; 8 nucleotides align to TRBD1. This CDR3 has 13 residues. Germline loops: CDR1 MNHNS, CDR2 SASEGT. Trimming at V came to 10 bases and at J to 3 bases, leaving 4 bases not matched to a gene. CDR3 sequence reads: CANQGAPNEKLFF. The CDR3 coding sequence is TGTGCCAACCAGGGGGCGCCTAATGAAAAACTGTTTTTT.

The rearrangement uses TRBV19 and TRBJ1-2, with a weak D call TRBD1 (5 bases). This CDR3 has 14 amino acids. V lost 1 base and J lost 6, with 12 bases in between. Germline V gene data show CDR1 as LNHDA and CDR2 as SQIVND (reference sequence). CDR3 nucleotide sequence: TGTGCCAGTAGTATAGGGGTGAAGGGGAATGGCTACACCTTC. This gives the protein CASSIGVKGNGYTF.

The chain employs TRBV29-1 and TRBJ2-3, with TRBD2 identical over 8 bases. From germline, CDR1 is SQVTM and CDR2 ANQGSEA. The junction had 5 bases not matched to a gene; V was cut back by 8 bases and J by 7 bases. The CDR3 has 11 amino acids. In DNA, the CDR3 is TGCAGCATAGTTAGCGGGAATACGCAGTATTTT. Translated, it gives CSIVSGNTQYF.

V usage is TRBV5-4 and J usage is TRBJ2-7, with D possibly being TRBD2 (5 bases). The CDR3 is 14 residues long. The V end lost 2 bases, the J end lost 5 bases, and 14 bases lay between the germline ends. From germline, CDR1 is SGHNT and CDR2 YYREEE (reference sequence). Here the CDR3 reads CASSFSFGLDEQYF. The CDR3 DNA is TGTGCCAGCAGCTTTAGTTTCGGACTTGACGAGCAGTACTTC.

The V gene is TRBV5-1, the J gene TRBJ2-5; no clear D. Trimming removed 0 bases from V and 1 base from J, with 13 bases in between. The CDR3 consists of 16 residues. Germline-derived CDR1 and CDR2 are SGHRS and YFSETQ. CDR3 DNA sequence: TGCGCCAGCAGCTTGGCCCCCTTTACTGCCCAAGAGACCCAGTACTTC. It codes for CASSLAPFTAQETQYF.

This clone was counted between two and nine times. The rearrangement joins TRBV4-1 to TRBJ1-1; D is ambiguous. The CDR3 covers 13 residues. In germline, CDR1 is MGHRA, CDR2 YSYEKL. V shed 7 bases and J shed 1 base, with 10 bases lying between them. CDR3 bases: TGCGCCAGCACGGCACAGACGAACACTGAAGCTTTCTTT. Amino acid sequence: CASTAQTNTEAFF.

The CDR3 DNA reads as TGCGCCAGCAGCTTGTGGACAGGGGGTGACGAGCAGTACTTC. It is translated as CASSLWTGGDEQYF. The chain uses TRBV5-1 and TRBJ2-7; 10 nucleotides align to TRBD1. Looked up from germline, CDR1 is SGHRS and CDR2 is YFSETQ. CDR3 length: 14 amino acids. Trimming removed 1 base from V and 5 bases from J; junction bases left unmatched: 3.